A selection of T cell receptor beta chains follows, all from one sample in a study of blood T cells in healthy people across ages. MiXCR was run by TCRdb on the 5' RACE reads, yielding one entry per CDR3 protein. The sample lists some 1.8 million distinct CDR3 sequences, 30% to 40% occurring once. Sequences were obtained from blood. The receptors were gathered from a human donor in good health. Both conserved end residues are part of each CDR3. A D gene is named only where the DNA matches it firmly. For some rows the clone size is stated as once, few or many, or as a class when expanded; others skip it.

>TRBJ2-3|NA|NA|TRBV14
CASSQRLVMPDTQYF
TGTGCCAGCAGCCAACGACTAGTTATGCCAGATACGCAGTATTTT
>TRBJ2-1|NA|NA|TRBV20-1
CSATLLIHVSYNEQFF
TGCAGTGCTACCCTTCTTATTCACGTATCCTACAATGAGCAGTTCTTC
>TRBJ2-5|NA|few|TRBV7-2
CASTFTPRGVRETQYF
TGTGCCAGCACCTTCACCCCCAGGGGCGTTAGGGAGACCCAGTACTTC
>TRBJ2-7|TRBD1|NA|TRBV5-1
CASSLTGDPNPYEQYF
TGCGCCAGCAGCTTGACAGGGGACCCCAACCCCTACGAGCAGTACTTC
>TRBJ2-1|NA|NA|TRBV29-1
CSVPSAYNEQFF
TGCAGCGTCCCCAGCGCCTACAATGAGCAGTTCTTC
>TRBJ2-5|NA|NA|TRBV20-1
CSAREWGLSLETQYF
TGCAGTGCTAGAGAGTGGGGGTTAAGTTTGGAGACCCAGTACTTC
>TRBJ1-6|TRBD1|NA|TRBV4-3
CASRLGQGSGPLHF
TGCGCCAGCAGACTCGGACAGGGCTCGGGGCCCCTCCACTTT
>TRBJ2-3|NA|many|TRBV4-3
CASSQELTRTDTQYF
TGCGCCAGCAGCCAAGAACTAACCCGCACAGATACGCAGTATTTT
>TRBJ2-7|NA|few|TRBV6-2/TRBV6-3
CASSPRPRTPGSYEQYF
TGTGCCAGCAGTCCGCGCCCGCGGACTCCCGGGTCCTACGAGCAGTACTTC
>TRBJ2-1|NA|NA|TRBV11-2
CASSPIGEGKGDEQFF
TGTGCCAGCAGCCCTATAGGGGAAGGAAAGGGCGATGAGCAGTTCTTC
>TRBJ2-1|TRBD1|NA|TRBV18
CASSPGDRGFDEQFF
TGTGCCAGCTCACCAGGGGACAGGGGCTTTGATGAGCAGTTCTTC
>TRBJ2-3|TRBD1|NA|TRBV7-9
CASSLLTGTGGKDTQYF
TGTGCCAGCAGCTTGTTAACCGGGACAGGTGGAAAGGATACGCAGTATTTT
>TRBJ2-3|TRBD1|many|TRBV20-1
CSAAPPGQGADTQYF
TGCAGTGCAGCTCCCCCGGGACAGGGCGCAGATACGCAGTATTTT
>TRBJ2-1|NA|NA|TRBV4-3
CASSLPGRYGNEQFF
TGCGCCAGCAGCCTACCGGGACGGTATGGTAATGAGCAGTTCTTC
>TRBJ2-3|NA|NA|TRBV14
CASSQEPFTDTQYF
TGTGCCAGCAGCCAAGAGCCGTTCACAGATACGCAGTATTTT
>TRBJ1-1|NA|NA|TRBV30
CAWSGQMNTEAFF
TGTGCCTGGAGCGGACAGATGAACACTGAAGCTTTCTTT
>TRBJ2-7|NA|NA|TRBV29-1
CSVQELGEQYF
TGCAGCGTTCAAGAATTGGGAGAGCAGTACTTC
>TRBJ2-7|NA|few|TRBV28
CASSLSTGFFYEQYF
TGTGCCAGCAGTTTATCGACAGGTTTCTTCTACGAGCAGTACTTC
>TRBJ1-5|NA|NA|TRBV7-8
CASSLAGSLGNSNQPQHF
TGTGCCAGCAGCTTAGCCGGGTCCCTGGGGAATAGCAATCAGCCCCAGCATTTT
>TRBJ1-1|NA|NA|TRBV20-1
CSASRGGMNTEAFF
TGCAGTGCAAGTCGAGGGGGGATGAACACTGAAGCTTTCTTT
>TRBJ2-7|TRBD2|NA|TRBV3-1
CASSQESRGLAGSEQYF
TGTGCCAGCAGCCAAGAAAGTCGTGGACTAGCGGGAAGCGAGCAGTACTTC
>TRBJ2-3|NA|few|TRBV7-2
CASSLVTLGEQYF
TGTGCCAGCAGCTTAGTAACCCTGGGGGAGCAGTATTTT
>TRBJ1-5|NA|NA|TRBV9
CASNWDGEYQPQHF
TGTGCCAGCAATTGGGACGGGGAGTATCAGCCCCAGCATTTT
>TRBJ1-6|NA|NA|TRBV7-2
CASSSTGNSPRHF
TGTGCCAGCAGCTCCACGGGAAATTCACCCCGCCACTTT
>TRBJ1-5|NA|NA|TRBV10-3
CAISGDANQPQHF
TGTGCCATCAGTGGGGACGCCAATCAGCCCCAGCATTTT
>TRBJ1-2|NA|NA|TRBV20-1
CSARWGDYGYTF
TGCAGTGCTAGATGGGGGGACTATGGCTACACCTTC
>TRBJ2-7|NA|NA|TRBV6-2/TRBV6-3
CARTGSSYEQYF
TGTGCCCGTACCGGAAGCTCCTACGAGCAGTACTTC
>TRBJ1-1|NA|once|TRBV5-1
CASLGQLDTEAFF
TGCGCCAGCCTAGGACAGTTGGACACTGAAGCTTTCTTT
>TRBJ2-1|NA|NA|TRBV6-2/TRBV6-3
CASSWAHTRDNEQFF
TGTGCCAGCAGTTGGGCCCATACGAGGGACAATGAGCAGTTCTTC
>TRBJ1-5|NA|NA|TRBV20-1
CSARAILSNQPQHF
TGCAGTGCTAGGGCCATCCTGAGCAATCAGCCCCAGCATTTT
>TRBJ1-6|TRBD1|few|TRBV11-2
CASSSLTGGTYNSPLHF
TGTGCCAGCAGCTCGCTGACAGGGGGTACCTATAATTCACCCCTCCACTTT
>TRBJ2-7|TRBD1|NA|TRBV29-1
CSVVGKQGAGYEQYF
TGCAGCGTTGTGGGAAAACAGGGGGCGGGATACGAGCAGTACTTC
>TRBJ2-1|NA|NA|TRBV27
CATWGVNEQFF
TGTGCCACCTGGGGGGTGAATGAGCAGTTCTTC
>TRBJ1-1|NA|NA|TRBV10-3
CAISKLDTQNTEAFF
TGTGCCATCAGCAAGTTGGACACCCAGAACACTGAAGCTTTCTTT